This TCR beta chain was profiled in a study of OX40 agonist ivuxolimab in advanced cancers. As for the study in general: Across the patients, intravenous ivuxolimab was delivered every 2 weeks at 0.01 to 10 mg/kg. There were three patients with partial responses, one having hepatocellular carcinoma and two cutaneous melanoma. Broader study findings: Certain nonresponders additionally had low normalized T-cell clonal expansion.

Assay used: immunoSEQ multiplex PCR; TCRdb lists only in-frame clones, some missing. The sample includes 98,000 or so clones, 94% of them seen just once. Germline CDR1 MDHEN, CDR2 SYDVKM. The V and J ends lost 5 bases and 6 bases, in that order; junction bases with no gene match: 7. The CDR3 runs to 14 residues. About this clone: No antigen is known for it.

This chain joins TRBV28 and TRBJ1-5; 7 nucleotides match TRBD1. Here the sequenced sample was CD4+ or CD8+ T cells sorted from blood, taken in a trial of the OX40 agonist ivuxolimab. The receptor was isolated from an adult with an advanced solid tumor such as melanoma, head and neck, liver or kidney cancer. As DNA, the CDR3 is TGTGCCAGCAGTAGAGACAGGGTCTCTCAGCCCCAGCATTTT. It translates to CASSRDRVSQPQHF. Full variable domain (missing parts from reference TRBV28 and TRBJ1-5): DVKVTQSSRYLVKRTGEKVFLECVQDMDHENMFWYRQDPGLGLRLIYFSYDVKMKEKGDIPEGYSVSREKKERFSLILESASTNQTSMYLCASSRDRVSQPQHFGDGTRLSIL.